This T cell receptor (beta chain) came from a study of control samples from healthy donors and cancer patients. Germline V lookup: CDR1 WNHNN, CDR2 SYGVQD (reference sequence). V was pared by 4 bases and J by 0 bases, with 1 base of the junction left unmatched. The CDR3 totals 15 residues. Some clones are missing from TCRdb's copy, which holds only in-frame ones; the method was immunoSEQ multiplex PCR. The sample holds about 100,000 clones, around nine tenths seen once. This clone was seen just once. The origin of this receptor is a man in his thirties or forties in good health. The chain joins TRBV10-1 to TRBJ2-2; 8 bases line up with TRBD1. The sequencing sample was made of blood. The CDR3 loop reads CASSGGQANTGELFF. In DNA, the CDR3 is TGCGCCAGCAGTGGGGGACAGGCGAACACCGGGGAGCTGTTTTTT.